This T cell receptor beta chain was found in a study of cytomegalovirus exposure and HLA in healthy donors. General study points: In vitro work confirmed that a few CMV-associated chains recognize CMV antigens. The study labeled 180 or so TCR beta chains cytomegalovirus-associated.

The repertoire was sequenced with immunoSEQ multiplex PCR; TCRdb's copy has only in-frame clones and lacks some. The sample lists about 76,000 clones; around 94% were seen once. This clone occurred once. The antigen is unknown. V lost 3 bases, J lost 6 bases, and 9 bases lay in between. The germline V gene has CDR1 SGDLS and CDR2 YYNGEE. The CDR3 has 12 amino acids. This TCR came from a woman aged 18-35 years in good health and CMV-seronegative. Sequencing was carried out using PBMCs. V usage is TRBV9 and J usage is TRBJ1-1, with D perhaps TRBD1 (6 bases). This CDR3 reads CASSGSGAEAFF. DNA for the CDR3: TGTGCCAGCAGCGGTTCAGGGGCTGAAGCTTTCTTT. The full variable domain, with the rest looked up from reference TRBV9 and TRBJ1-1, is DSGVTQTPKHLITATGQRVTLRCSPRSGDLSVYWYQQSLDQGLQFLIQYYNGEERAKGNILERFSAQQFPDLHSELNLSSLELGDSALYFCASSGSGAEAFFGQGTRLTVV.